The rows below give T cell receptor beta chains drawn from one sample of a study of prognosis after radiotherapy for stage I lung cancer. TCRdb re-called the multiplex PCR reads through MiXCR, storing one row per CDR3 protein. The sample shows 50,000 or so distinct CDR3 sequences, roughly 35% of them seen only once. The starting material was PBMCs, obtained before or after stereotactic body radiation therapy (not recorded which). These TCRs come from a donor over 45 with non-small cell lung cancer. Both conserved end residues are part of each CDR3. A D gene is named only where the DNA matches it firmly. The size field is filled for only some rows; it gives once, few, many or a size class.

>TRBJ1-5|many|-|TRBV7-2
CASSTTPGGNQPQHF
TGTGCCAGCAGCACAACCCCGGGGGGCAATCAGCCCCAGCATTTT
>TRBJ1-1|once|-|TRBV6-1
CVSIREGLNTEAFF
TGTGTCAGCATCCGTGAAGGCTTGAACACTGAAGCTTTCTTT
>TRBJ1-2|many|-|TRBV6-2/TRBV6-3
CASSFRIYGYTF
TGTGCCAGCAGTTTCCGGATCTATGGCTACACCTTC
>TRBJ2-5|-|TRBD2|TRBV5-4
CASILPSGIARGTQYF
TGTGCCAGCATCTTGCCTAGCGGGATTGCTCGGGGGACCCAGTACTTC
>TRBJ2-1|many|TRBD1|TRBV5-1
CASSPQGQGVNEQFF
TGCGCCAGCAGCCCGCAGGGACAGGGGGTAAATGAGCAGTTCTTC
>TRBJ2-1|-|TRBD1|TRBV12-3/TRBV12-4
CASSSRQGGSYNEQFF
TGTGCCAGCAGCTCCCGACAGGGCGGCTCCTACAATGAGCAGTTCTTC
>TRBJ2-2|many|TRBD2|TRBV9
CASSVSPAGGPGELFF
TGTGCCAGCAGCGTATCCCCAGCGGGAGGGCCTGGGGAGCTGTTTTTT
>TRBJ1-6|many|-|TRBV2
CASSEDGGLTNSPLHF
TGTGCCAGCAGTGAAGACGGAGGTCTGACGAATTCACCCCTCCACTTT
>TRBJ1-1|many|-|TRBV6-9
CASSYSMGLRGGTEAFF
TGTGCCAGCAGTTACTCTATGGGCCTCCGAGGCGGCACTGAAGCTTTCTTT
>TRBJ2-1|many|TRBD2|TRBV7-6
CASSHRDYVQGEQFF
TGTGCCAGCAGCCACCGGGACTACGTCCAGGGTGAGCAGTTCTTC
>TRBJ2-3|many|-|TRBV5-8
CASSLGQGGPDTQYF
TGTGCCAGCAGCTTGGGACAGGGAGGGCCAGATACGCAGTATTTT
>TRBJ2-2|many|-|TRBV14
CASSQGRRRAGTGELFF
TGTGCCAGCAGCCAAGGTCGTAGGAGGGCCGGCACCGGGGAGCTGTTTTTT
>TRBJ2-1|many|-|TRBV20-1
CSARGPLSHNEQFF
TGCAGTGCTAGGGGTCCCCTCTCCCACAATGAGCAGTTCTTC
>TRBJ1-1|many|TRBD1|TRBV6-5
CASSYRGLLAFF
TGTGCCAGCAGTTACAGGGGGCTGCTAGCTTTCTTT
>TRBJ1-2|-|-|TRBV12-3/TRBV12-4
CANSRSGPYYGYTF
TGTGCCAACAGCCGATCCGGTCCCTACTATGGCTACACCTTC
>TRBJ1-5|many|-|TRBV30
CAWSKNQGIQPQHF
TGTGCCTGGAGTAAAAACCAGGGGATCCAGCCCCAGCATTTT
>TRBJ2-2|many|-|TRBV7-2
CASSSSPSAPRAGELFF
TGTGCCAGCAGCTCCTCCCCTAGCGCCCCCCGAGCCGGGGAGCTGTTTTTT
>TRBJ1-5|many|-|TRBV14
CASSYVGGAQHF
TGTGCCAGCAGCTACGTCGGGGGGGCCCAGCATTTT
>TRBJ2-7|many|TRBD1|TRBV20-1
CSAEPQGLYYEQYF
TGCAGTGCTGAACCACAGGGGCTGTACTACGAGCAGTACTTC
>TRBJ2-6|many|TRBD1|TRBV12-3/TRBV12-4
CASSFRSLDRFASGANVLTF
TGTGCCAGCAGTTTTCGGTCACTGGACAGGTTCGCCTCTGGGGCCAACGTCCTGACTTTC
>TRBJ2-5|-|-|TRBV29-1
CSVVSGGAQFAETQYF
TGCAGCGTTGTTTCTGGAGGGGCGCAGTTTGCGGAGACCCAGTACTTC
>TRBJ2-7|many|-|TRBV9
CASSPGRYEQYF
TGTGCCAGCAGCCCAGGACGCTACGAGCAGTACTTC
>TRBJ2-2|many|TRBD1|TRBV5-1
CASSPGQGVIGELFF
TGCGCCAGCAGCCCGGGACAGGGAGTTATCGGGGAGCTGTTTTTT
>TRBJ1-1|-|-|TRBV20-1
CSAKGGLRAEAFF
TGCAGTGCTAAAGGGGGACTAAGGGCCGAAGCTTTCTTT
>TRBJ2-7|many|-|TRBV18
CASSPGSYEQYF
TGTGCCAGCTCACCAGGCTCCTACGAGCAGTACTTC
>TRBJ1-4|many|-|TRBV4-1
CASSQSGGVNEKLFF
TGCGCCAGCAGCCAATCGGGGGGGGTTAATGAAAAACTGTTTTTT
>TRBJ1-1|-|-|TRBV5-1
CASSLSVQNTEAFF
TGCGCCAGCAGCTTGAGCGTGCAGAACACTGAAGCTTTCTTT
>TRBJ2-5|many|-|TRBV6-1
CASTLGGETQYF
TGTGCCAGCACCCTGGGGGGAGAGACCCAGTACTTC
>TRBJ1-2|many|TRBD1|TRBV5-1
CASSLAGTRGDGYTF
TGCGCCAGCAGCTTGGCCGGGACCAGGGGGGATGGCTACACCTTC
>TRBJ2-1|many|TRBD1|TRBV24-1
CATTAGGSYNEQFF
TGTGCCACTACGGCAGGGGGCTCCTACAATGAGCAGTTCTTC
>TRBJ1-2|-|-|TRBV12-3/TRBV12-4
CASSVSSSHGYTF
TGTGCCAGCAGTGTTTCCAGCAGTCATGGCTACACCTTC
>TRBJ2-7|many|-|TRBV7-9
CASSEGGWGSYEQYF
TGTGCCAGCAGCGAAGGAGGGTGGGGATCCTACGAGCAGTACTTC
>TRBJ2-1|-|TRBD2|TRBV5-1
CASSLDLGGGYNEQFF
TGCGCCAGCAGCTTGGATCTTGGCGGGGGCTACAATGAGCAGTTCTTC
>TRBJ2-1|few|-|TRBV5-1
CASSIQGARHEQFF
TGCGCCAGCAGCATACAGGGTGCGCGCCATGAGCAGTTCTTC
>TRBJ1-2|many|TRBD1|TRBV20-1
CSASLVGQGEGGYTF
TGCAGTGCTAGTTTGGTAGGACAGGGGGAGGGAGGCTACACCTTC
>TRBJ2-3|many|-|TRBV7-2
CASSADPSTDTQYF
TGTGCCAGCAGCGCAGACCCCAGCACAGATACGCAGTATTTT
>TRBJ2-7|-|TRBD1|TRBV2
CASSAVYLDRVHEQYF
TGTGCCAGCAGCGCAGTGTACCTGGACAGGGTCCACGAGCAGTACTTC
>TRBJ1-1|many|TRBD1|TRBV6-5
CASSYLTGINTEAFF
TGTGCCAGCAGTTACCTGACAGGGATAAACACTGAAGCTTTCTTT
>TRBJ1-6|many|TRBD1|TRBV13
CASSLSQGNSPLHF
TGTGCCAGCAGCCTCTCACAGGGGAATTCACCCCTCCACTTT
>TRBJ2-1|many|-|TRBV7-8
CASSLATESSYNEQFF
TGTGCCAGCAGCTTAGCCACGGAAAGCTCCTACAATGAGCAGTTCTTC
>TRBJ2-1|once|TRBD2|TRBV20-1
CSARVTSGSDEQFF
TGCAGTGCTAGAGTGACTAGCGGATCCGATGAGCAGTTCTTC
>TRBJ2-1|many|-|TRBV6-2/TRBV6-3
CASRGLDQTYNEQFF
TGTGCCAGCAGGGGCCTGGACCAGACCTACAATGAGCAGTTCTTC
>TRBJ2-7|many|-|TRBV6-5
CASSYVPPGAYEQYF
TGTGCCAGCAGTTACGTACCCCCGGGGGCCTACGAGCAGTACTTC
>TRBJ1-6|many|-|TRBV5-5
CASSSGVYNSPLHF
TGTGCCAGCAGCTCAGGGGTATATAATTCACCCCTCCACTTT
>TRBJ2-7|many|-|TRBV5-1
CASSLQDSYYEQYF
TGCGCCAGCAGCTTACAGGATTCTTACTACGAGCAGTACTTC
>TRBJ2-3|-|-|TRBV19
CASSIDRGAGVGTDTQYF
TGTGCCAGTAGTATAGATCGGGGGGCGGGAGTCGGTACAGATACGCAGTATTTT
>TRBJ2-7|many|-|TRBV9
CASSVRPRDPRDYEQYF
TGTGCCAGCAGCGTAAGGCCCAGGGACCCCAGGGACTACGAGCAGTACTTC
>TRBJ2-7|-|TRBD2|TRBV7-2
CASSLKNQFGGGYEQYF
TGTGCCAGCAGCTTGAAGAATCAGTTCGGGGGGGGTTACGAGCAGTACTTC
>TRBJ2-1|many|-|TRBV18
CASSGTQDNEQFF
TGTGCCAGCTCGGGGACTCAAGACAATGAGCAGTTCTTC
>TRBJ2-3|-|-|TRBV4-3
CASSQEGARGADTQYF
TGCGCCAGCAGCCAAGAAGGGGCTAGAGGGGCAGATACGCAGTATTTT
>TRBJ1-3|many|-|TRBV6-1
CASRMGPTGGNTIYF
TGTGCCAGCAGAATGGGACCGACGGGTGGAAACACCATATATTTT
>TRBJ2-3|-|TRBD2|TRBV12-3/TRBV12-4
CASSDGTSGRTPLDTQYF
TGTGCCAGCAGTGACGGGACTAGCGGGAGGACCCCATTAGATACGCAGTATTTT
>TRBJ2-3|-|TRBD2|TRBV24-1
CATGMQPRGIAGSYTSTDTQYF
TGTGCCACCGGGATGCAACCGCGGGGAATAGCGGGTTCATACACTAGCACAGATACGCAGTATTTT
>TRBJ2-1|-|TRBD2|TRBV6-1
CASKTTSGGNYNEQFF
TGTGCCAGCAAGACGACTAGCGGGGGGAATTACAATGAGCAGTTCTTC
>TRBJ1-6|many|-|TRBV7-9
CASSLDGLRGSPLHF
TGTGCCAGCAGCTTAGACGGTCTGCGGGGTTCACCCCTCCACTTT
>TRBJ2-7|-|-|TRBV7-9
CASSPRPDYEQYF
TGTGCCAGCAGCCCTCGACCGGACTACGAGCAGTACTTC
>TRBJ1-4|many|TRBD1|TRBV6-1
CASSLHSQGALEKLFF
TGTGCCAGCAGCCTACACTCCCAGGGGGCGCTTGAAAAACTGTTTTTT